Below, 2 T cell receptor beta chains from the same sample are listed, as sequenced in a study of vaccination and CD4 T cells after COVID-19. Treatment indicated: roughly 10-day PBMC culture with coronavirus spike peptide pools or control peptides (ViraFEST assay). These receptors' antigens are unknown. The assay that was used to sequence DNA from cultured CD4+ T cells was the Oncomine TCR Beta short-read assay. Using its own MiXCR run on the PCR reads, TCRdb lists one record per CDR3 protein. The table shows about 18,000 distinct CDR3 sequences, with around 45% occurring only once. The sequencing here drew on CD4+ T cells from blood, cultured in vitro, taken after SARS-CoV-2 vaccination. The receptors here all came from a human donor who had recovered from COVID-19.

This clonotype occurred a few times. This sequence joins TRBV6-1 and TRBJ2-7, with 9 bases lining up with TRBD2. The V gene end was trimmed by 7 bases and the J gene end by 5 bases; junction bases not matched to a gene: 6. This CDR3 has 13 amino acids. Per germline, CDR1 MNHNS and CDR2 SASEGT. This CDR3 is CASTPGLAHEQYF. The DNA for the CDR3 is TGTGCCAGCACTCCGGGACTAGCCCACGAGCAGTACTTC.

V gene TRBV7-9 combines with J gene TRBJ1-1; D not certain. Germline V gene lookup returns CDR1 SEHNR and CDR2 FQNEAQ (reference sequence). V shed 1 base and J shed 3 bases, with 6 bases lying between them. This CDR3 has 13 residues. CDR3 DNA: TGTGCCAGCAGCTTAGGGACTGACACTGAAGCTTTCTTT. It translates to CASSLGTDTEAFF. Together with reference TRBV7-9 and TRBJ1-1, the CDR3 gives the full variable domain: DTGVSQNPRHKITKRGQNVTFRCDPISEHNRLYWYRQTLGQGPEFLTYFQNEAQLEKSRLLSDRFSAERPKGSFSTLEIQRTEQGDSAMYLCASSLGTDTEAFFGQGTRLTVV.